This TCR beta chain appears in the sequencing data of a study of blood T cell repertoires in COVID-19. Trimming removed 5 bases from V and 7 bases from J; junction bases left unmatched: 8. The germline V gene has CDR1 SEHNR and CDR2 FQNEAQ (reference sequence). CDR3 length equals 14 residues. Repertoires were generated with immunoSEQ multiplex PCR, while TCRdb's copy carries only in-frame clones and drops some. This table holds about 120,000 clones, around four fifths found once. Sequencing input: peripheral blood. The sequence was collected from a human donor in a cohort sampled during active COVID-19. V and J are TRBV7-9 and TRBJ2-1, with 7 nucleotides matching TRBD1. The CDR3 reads CASSKTGKANEQFF. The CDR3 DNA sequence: TGTGCCAGCAGCAAGACAGGGAAGGCGAATGAGCAGTTCTTC.